The 21 T cell receptor beta chains reported below all come from one sample, sequenced in a study of OX40 agonist ivuxolimab in advanced cancers. Profiling relied on immunoSEQ multiplex PCR, and the TCRdb table lists in-frame clones only, not all of them. The data contain tens of thousands of clones, 90% of them seen just once; the ten biggest clones take up more than 0.3%. Material: CD4+ or CD8+ T cells sorted from blood, obtained in a trial of the OX40 agonist ivuxolimab. These receptors originate from an adult with an advanced solid tumor such as melanoma, head and neck, liver or kidney cancer.

This clone has just one count. Different DNA sequences within this sample yield the same CDR3. V is TRBV9 and J is TRBJ2-1; the match to TRBD2 covers 10 bases. This CDR3 has 15 residues. Losses at the gene ends were 0 bases for V and 3 bases for J; bases not matched to a gene: 0. Germline CDR1 reads SGDLS; CDR2 reads YYNGEE. CDR3 region: CASSVGLAGYNEQFF. CDR3 nucleotide sequence: TGTGCCAGCAGCGTAGGACTAGCGGGCTACAATGAGCAGTTCTTC.

This clone occurred once. The rearrangement joins TRBV6-5 to TRBJ1-4; D is unclear. Germline V gives CDR1 MNHEY, CDR2 SVGAGI. V lost 7 bases, J lost 8 bases, and 14 bases lay in between. This CDR3 comprises 13 residues. This CDR3 reads CASMSHPGEKLFF. CDR3 nucleotides: TGTGCCAGCATGTCCCATCCGGGAGAAAAACTGTTTTTT.

V gene TRBV30 combines with J gene TRBJ1-2, with no clear D. Trimming took 2 bases from V and 2 from J, leaving 21 bases between them. The CDR3 runs to 17 residues. The germline gives CDR1 GTSNPN, CDR2 SVGIG (reference sequence). CDR3 sequence reads: CAWSFSFPARENYGYTF. CDR3 DNA: TGTGCCTGGAGTTTTTCTTTTCCTGCAAGGGAGAACTATGGCTACACCTTC.

The CDR3 DNA reads TGTGCCAGCAGCTTAAAAGCCTCACCCCTCCACTTT. Its protein product is CASSLKASPLHF. The V call is TRBV13, the J call TRBJ1-6, with no clear D. Trimming removed 2 bases at V and 10 bases at J, with 6 bases between. Germline loops: CDR1 PRHDT, CDR2 FYEKMQ (reference sequence). The CDR3 length is 12 residues. Variable domain in full (rest from reference TRBV13 and TRBJ1-6): AAGVIQSPRHLIKEKRETATLKCYPIPRHDTVYWYQQGPGQDPQFLISFYEKMQSDKGSIPDRFSAQQFSDYHSELNMSSLELGDSALYFCASSLKASPLHFGNGTRLTVT.

This clone has a single count. V and J are TRBV30 and TRBJ1-5, with TRBD1 as a possible D gene (6 bases). CDR1 is GTSNPN and CDR2 is SVGIG in the germline V gene (reference sequence). V lost 5 bases and J lost 7, with 15 bases in between. The CDR3 sequence is 13 residues long. CDR3 coding DNA: TGTGCCTGGGCACAGGGAAACGGCCAGCCCCAGCATTTT. As protein: CAWAQGNGQPQHF.

This chain links TRBV29-1 with TRBJ1-1; D is perhaps TRBD1 (5 bases). The V gene's germline CDR1 is SQVTM and CDR2 ANQGSEA. V was clipped by 4 bases and J by 6 bases, with 15 bases between them. The CDR3 contains 13 residues. CDR3 in DNA: TGCAGCGTTGTTAGGGTGGGGGGGGCTGAAGCTTTCTTT. Translation: CSVVRVGGAEAFF.

The sample holds a few counts of this clone. This chain joins TRBV11-3 and TRBJ2-7; a weak D match, TRBD1 (5 bases). Trimming pared 0 bases from V and 2 bases from J, leaving 14 bases between. In germline, CDR1 is SGHNT, CDR2 YENEEA. This CDR3 contains 16 residues. CDR3: CASSLDHGRVTYEQYF. The CDR3 coding sequence is TGTGCCAGCAGCTTAGATCATGGCAGGGTAACCTACGAGCAGTACTTC.

The rearrangement links TRBV28 to TRBJ2-7, with 10 bases aligning to TRBD1. Germline loops: CDR1 MDHEN, CDR2 SYDVKM. The junction had 5 bases not matched to a gene; V was cut back by 6 bases and J by 3 bases. The CDR3 consists of 14 residues. DNA of the CDR3: TGTGCCAGCAGCGGGACAGGGGCTCTCTACGAGCAGTACTTC. Its protein is CASSGTGALYEQYF.

The V call is TRBV28, the J call TRBJ1-1; a weak D match, TRBD1 (6 bases). Between the trimmed V and J ends, which lost 4 bases and 3 bases, there was a span of 12 bases. From germline, CDR1 is MDHEN and CDR2 SYDVKM. This CDR3 contains 14 residues. CDR3 sequence reads: CASSSQGRDTEAFF. DNA for the CDR3: TGTGCCAGCAGTTCACAGGGACGGGACACTGAAGCTTTCTTT.

Concerning this clone itself: Other nucleotide sequences from this sample produce the same CDR3. The CDR3 reads CASSRTGTGTNEQFF. CDR3 nucleotide sequence: TGCGCCAGCAGCCGGACCGGGACAGGGACGAATGAGCAGTTCTTC. The chain employs TRBV5-1 and TRBJ2-1, with 9 bases matching TRBD1. Germline V gene lookup returns CDR1 SGHRS and CDR2 YFSETQ. The CDR3 is 15 amino acids. The V gene end was trimmed by 4 bases and the J gene end by 7 bases; junction bases not matched to a gene: 9. Full variable domain (rest looked up from reference TRBV5-1 and TRBJ2-1): KAGVTQTPRYLIKTRGQQVTLSCSPISGHRSVSWYQQTPGQGLQFLFEYFSETQRNKGNFPGRFSGRQFSNSRSEMNVSTLELGDSALYLCASSRTGTGTNEQFFGPGTRLTVL.

The J gene is TRBJ2-7, the V gene TRBV4-3, with 7 bases matching TRBD1. Germline-derived CDR1 and CDR2 are LGHNA and YSLEER. This CDR3 spans 14 amino acids. Trimming at V came to 1 base and at J to 5 bases, leaving 5 bases not matched to a gene. The DNA of the CDR3 is TGCGCCAGCAGCCAAGCCAGGGGGTGCGACGAGCAGTACTTC. This gives the protein CASSQARGCDEQYF.

The chain links TRBV2 to TRBJ2-1, with a weak D call TRBD1 (6 bases). The germline V and J ends were trimmed by 4 bases and 6 bases, with 16 bases remaining between them. The CDR3 covers 15 residues. Per the germline V gene, CDR1 is SNHLY and CDR2 is FYNNEI. The CDR3 DNA follows: TGTGCCAGCAGTGGGAACAGGTTAGGGGGCAATGAGCAGTTCTTC. Its protein is CASSGNRLGGNEQFF.

The chain joins TRBV2 to TRBJ1-5; D is unclear. V lost 5 bases and J 2 bases, leaving 13 bases between the germline ends. Germline CDR1 SNHLY, CDR2 FYNNEI. This CDR3 is built from 15 residues. The CDR3 DNA sequence: TGTGCCAGCAGTAGGAACGGGCCAGGCAATCAGCCCCAGCATTTT. Its translation is CASSRNGPGNQPQHF.

CDR3 protein: CAWSRQNYGYTF. CDR3 nucleotides: TGTGCCTGGAGTAGGCAGAACTATGGCTACACCTTC. The chain carries TRBV30 and TRBJ1-2; unclear D gene. V dropped 2 bases and J dropped 2 bases, with 6 bases sitting between them. This CDR3 region has 12 residues. Germline V gene sequence: CDR1 GTSNPN, CDR2 SVGIG (reference sequence).

The genes are TRBV7-9 and TRBJ2-7; D is possibly TRBD1 (5 bases). This CDR3 spans 16 amino acids. In germline, CDR1 is SEHNR, CDR2 FQNEAQ (reference sequence). V lost 1 base and J lost 3, with 16 bases in between. This CDR3 is CASSLVRDQGRYEQYF. CDR3 DNA sequence: TGTGCCAGCAGCTTAGTCCGCGATCAGGGCCGCTACGAGCAGTACTTC.

The chain has TRBV29-1 and TRBJ2-1; the match to TRBD2 covers 7 bases. CDR3 length: 15 residues. V lost 7 bases to trimming and J lost 6 bases; unmatched junction nucleotides: 15. Germline loops: CDR1 SQVTM, CDR2 ANQGSEA. The chain's CDR3 is CSALDVIGRPNEQFF. CDR3 bases: TGCAGCGCCTTGGATGTTATCGGGAGGCCCAATGAGCAGTTCTTC.

This chain links TRBV4-3 with TRBJ1-1; D ambiguous. The V and J ends lost 0 bases and 5 bases respectively, with 7 bases between them. This CDR3 region has 13 residues. The germline gives CDR1 LGHNA, CDR2 YSLEER. The CDR3, as DNA: TGCGCCAGCAGCCAAGATGAGGAGACTGAAGCTTTCTTT. Residues: CASSQDEETEAFF.

The rearrangement uses TRBV10-3 and TRBJ1-2; D call uncertain. Between the trimmed V and J ends, which lost 6 bases and 2 bases, there was a span of 7 bases. Germline lookup yields CDR1 ENHRY and CDR2 SYGVKD. This CDR3 spans 12 amino acids. DNA of the CDR3: TGTGCCATCAGACCACCAAACTATGGCTACACCTTC. Translation gives CAIRPPNYGYTF.

The chain recombines TRBV28 with TRBJ2-7; D gene unclear. The CDR3 consists of 14 residues. CDR1 and CDR2 from the germline V gene are MDHEN and SYDVKM. V was clipped by 6 bases and J by 3 bases, with 15 bases between them. The CDR3, as DNA: TGTGCCAGCAGCGGAGCCGGGTCCTACTACGAGCAGTACTTC. This sequence encodes CASSGAGSYYEQYF.

This clone has only a few counts. V usage is TRBV28 and J usage is TRBJ2-3; D is ambiguous. V was cut by 5 bases and J by 4 bases, with 13 bases left in between. The CDR3 spans 14 residues. Germline V gives CDR1 MDHEN, CDR2 SYDVKM. CDR3 DNA: TGTGCCAGCAGTCGCTTAGGTATAGCAGATACGCAGTATTTT. Translating gives CASSRLGIADTQYF.

This clone appeared a single time. The chain combines TRBV5-4 with TRBJ2-2; D gene unclear. The germline V gene encodes CDR1 SGHNT and CDR2 YYREEE (reference sequence). The V and J ends lost 3 bases and 0 bases respectively, with 9 bases between them. The CDR3 length is 15 residues. The CDR3 sequence: CASSSPPPNTGELFF. For the CDR3, the DNA is TGTGCCAGCAGCTCACCCCCCCCGAACACCGGGGAGCTGTTTTTT.